The entry below describes one TCR beta chain. Its antigen is unknown. TCRdb's copy holds only in-frame clones and misses some; the assay was immunoSEQ multiplex PCR. The sample holds 140,000 to 150,000 clones, around 92% seen once. The data are from a study of T cell responses to AZD1222 COVID-19 vaccine. Overall study results and limits: CD4 TCRs associated with vaccination spanned spike, dominating at 160-218 and 743-854.

Trimming cost V 2 bases and J 2 bases, with 7 bases left between them. This CDR3 has 15 amino acids. The V gene's germline CDR1 is MNHEY and CDR2 SVGAGI. V gene TRBV6-5 combines with J gene TRBJ2-6; D is ambiguous. The sequence came from an adult who received the AZD1222 COVID-19 vaccine. The source material was peripheral blood, sampled 28 days after the second AZD1222 dose. The CDR3: CASSYPTAGANVLTF. CDR3 coding DNA: TGTGCCAGCAGTTACCCGACTGCTGGGGCCAACGTCCTGACTTTC.